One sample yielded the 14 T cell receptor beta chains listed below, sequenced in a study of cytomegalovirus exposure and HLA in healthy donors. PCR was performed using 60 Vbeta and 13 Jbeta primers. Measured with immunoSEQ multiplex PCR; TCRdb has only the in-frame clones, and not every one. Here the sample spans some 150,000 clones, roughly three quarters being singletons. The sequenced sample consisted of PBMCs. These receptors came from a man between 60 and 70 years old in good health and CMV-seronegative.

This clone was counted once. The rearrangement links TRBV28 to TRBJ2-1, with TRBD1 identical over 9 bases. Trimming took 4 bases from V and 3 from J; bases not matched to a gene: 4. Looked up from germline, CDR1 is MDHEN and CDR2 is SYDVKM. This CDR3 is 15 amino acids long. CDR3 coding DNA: TGTGCCAGCAGTTCACCGGGACAGGGCTACAATGAGCAGTTCTTC. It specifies CASSSPGQGYNEQFF. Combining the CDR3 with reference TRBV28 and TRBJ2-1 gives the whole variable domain DVKVTQSSRYLVKRTGEKVFLECVQDMDHENMFWYRQDPGLGLRLIYFSYDVKMKEKGDIPEGYSVSREKKERFSLILESASTNQTSMYLCASSSPGQGYNEQFFGPGTRLTVL.

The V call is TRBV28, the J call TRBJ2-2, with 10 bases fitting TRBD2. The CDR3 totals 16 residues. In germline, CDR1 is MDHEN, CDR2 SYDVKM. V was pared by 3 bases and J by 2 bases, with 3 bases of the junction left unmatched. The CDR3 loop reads CASSFSGRFNTGELFF. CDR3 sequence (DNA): TGTGCCAGCAGTTTTAGCGGGAGGTTTAACACCGGGGAGCTGTTTTTT.

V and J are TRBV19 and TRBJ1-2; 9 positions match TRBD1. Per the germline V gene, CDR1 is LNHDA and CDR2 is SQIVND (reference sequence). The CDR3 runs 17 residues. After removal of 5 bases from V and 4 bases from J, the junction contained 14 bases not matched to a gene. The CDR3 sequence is CASSPPGQGPLSYGYTF. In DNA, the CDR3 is TGTGCCAGTAGTCCCCCGGGACAGGGACCTCTTTCCTATGGCTACACCTTC.

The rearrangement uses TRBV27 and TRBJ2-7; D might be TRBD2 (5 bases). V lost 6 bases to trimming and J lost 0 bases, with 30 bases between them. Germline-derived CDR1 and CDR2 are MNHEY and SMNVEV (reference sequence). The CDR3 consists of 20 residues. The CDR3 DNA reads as TGTGCCAGCAGCTCCTACCCCCGCATTGGCTTAGCGTCTCTCTCCTACGAGCAGTACTTC. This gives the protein CASSSYPRIGLASLSYEQYF.

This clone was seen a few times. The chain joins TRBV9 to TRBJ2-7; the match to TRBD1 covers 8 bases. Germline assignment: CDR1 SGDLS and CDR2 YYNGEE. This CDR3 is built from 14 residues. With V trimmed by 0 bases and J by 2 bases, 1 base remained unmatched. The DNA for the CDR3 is TGTGCCAGCAGCGTAGGGGACAGGACCTACGAGCAGTACTTC. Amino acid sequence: CASSVGDRTYEQYF.

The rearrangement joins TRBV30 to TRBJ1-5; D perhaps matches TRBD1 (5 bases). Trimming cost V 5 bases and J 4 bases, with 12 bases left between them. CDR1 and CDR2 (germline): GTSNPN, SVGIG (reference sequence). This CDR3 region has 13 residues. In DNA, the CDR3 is TGTGCCTGGCAATTTGACAGTAATCAGCCCCAGCATTTT. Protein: CAWQFDSNQPQHF.

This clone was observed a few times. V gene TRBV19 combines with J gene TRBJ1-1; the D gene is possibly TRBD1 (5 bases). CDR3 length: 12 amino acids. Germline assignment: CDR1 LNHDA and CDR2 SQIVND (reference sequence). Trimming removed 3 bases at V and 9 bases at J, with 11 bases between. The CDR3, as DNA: TGTGCCAGTAGTATTAGGGGCGCCCAAGCTTTCTTT. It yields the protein CASSIRGAQAFF.

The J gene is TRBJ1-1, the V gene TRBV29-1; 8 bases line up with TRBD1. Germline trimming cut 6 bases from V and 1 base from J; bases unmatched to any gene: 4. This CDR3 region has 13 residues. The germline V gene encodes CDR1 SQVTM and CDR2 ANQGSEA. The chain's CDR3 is CSVKTGENTEAFF. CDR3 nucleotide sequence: TGCAGCGTGAAGACAGGGGAGAACACTGAAGCTTTCTTT.

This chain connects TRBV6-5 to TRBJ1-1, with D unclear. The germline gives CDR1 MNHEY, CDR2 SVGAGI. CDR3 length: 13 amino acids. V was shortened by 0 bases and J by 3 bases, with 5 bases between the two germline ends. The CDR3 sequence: CASSYSRDTEAFF. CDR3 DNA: TGTGCCAGCAGTTACTCGAGGGACACTGAAGCTTTCTTT.

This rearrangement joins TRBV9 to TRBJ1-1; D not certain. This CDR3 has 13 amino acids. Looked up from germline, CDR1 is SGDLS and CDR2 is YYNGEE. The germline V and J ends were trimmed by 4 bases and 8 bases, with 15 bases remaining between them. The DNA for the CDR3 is TGTGCCAGCAGCCTAGTGGGGAGTTCGGAAGCTTTCTTT. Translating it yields CASSLVGSSEAFF.

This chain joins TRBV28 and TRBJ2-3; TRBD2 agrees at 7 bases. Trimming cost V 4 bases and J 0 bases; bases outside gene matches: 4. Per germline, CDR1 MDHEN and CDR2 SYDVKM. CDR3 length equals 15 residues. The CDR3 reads CASSSLADSTDTQYF. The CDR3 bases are TGTGCCAGCAGTTCCCTAGCGGACAGCACAGATACGCAGTATTTT.

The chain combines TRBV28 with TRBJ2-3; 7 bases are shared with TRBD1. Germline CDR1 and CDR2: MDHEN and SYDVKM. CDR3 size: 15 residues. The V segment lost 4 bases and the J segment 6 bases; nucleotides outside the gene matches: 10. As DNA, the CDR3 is TGTGCCAGCAGTTCCAGCCGGCTGGGACAGGATACGCAGTATTTT. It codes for CASSSSRLGQDTQYF.

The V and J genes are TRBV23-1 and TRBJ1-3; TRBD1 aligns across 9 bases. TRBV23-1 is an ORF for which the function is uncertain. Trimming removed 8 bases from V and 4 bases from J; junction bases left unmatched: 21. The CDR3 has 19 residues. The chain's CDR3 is CASGSSGQGNRGGGNTIYF. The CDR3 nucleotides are TGCGCCAGCGGTTCGTCGGGACAGGGCAACAGAGGTGGAGGAAACACCATATATTTT.

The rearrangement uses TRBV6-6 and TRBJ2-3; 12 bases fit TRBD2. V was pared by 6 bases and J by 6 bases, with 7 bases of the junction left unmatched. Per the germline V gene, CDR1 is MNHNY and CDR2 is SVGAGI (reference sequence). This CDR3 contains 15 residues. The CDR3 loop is CASRGLAGLGDTQYF. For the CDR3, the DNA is TGTGCCAGCAGGGGACTAGCGGGCCTGGGGGATACGCAGTATTTT.